Listed here are 19 T cell receptor beta chains from one sample, sequenced in a study of T cells in Graves' hyperthyroidism and ophthalmopathy. TCR beta CDR3 regions were amplified from RNA transcripts. TCR CDR3 regions were first amplified by RT-PCR with HTBI primers. TCRdb reprocessed the multiplex PCR reads with MiXCR, giving one entry per CDR3 protein. The sample lists about 840,000 distinct CDR3 sequences, roughly 40% occurring once. Sequencing was performed on blood. These receptors all come from a man aged 18-30 years with Graves' hyperthyroidism.

The chain carries TRBV4-1 and TRBJ1-5; D unresolved. CDR1 is MGHRA, CDR2 YSYEKL, per germline. The CDR3 spans 15 residues. V was pared by 1 base and J by 1 base, with 8 bases between. CDR3 amino acids: CASSQVEQSNQPQHF. The CDR3 nucleotides are TGCGCCAGCAGCCAAGTAGAACAGAGCAATCAGCCCCAGCATTTT.

This clonotype was seen ten or more times. The V and J genes are TRBV7-2 and TRBJ2-5; the match to TRBD2 covers 7 bases. Germline V lookup: CDR1 SGHTA, CDR2 FQGNSA. With 5 bases clipped from V and 4 bases from J, the junction kept 7 bases outside the gene matches. The CDR3 extends over 14 amino acids. The CDR3 DNA sequence: TGTGCCAGCAGCCTGCTGCGGGAGATAGAGACCCAGTACTTC. Translation gives CASSLLREIETQYF.

This clonotype showed up just a few times. J is TRBJ1-4 and V is TRBV6-5, with 7 nucleotides matching TRBD1. The J segment lost 5 bases and the V segment lost 6 bases, leaving 15 bases of the junction unmatched. This CDR3 is built from 17 residues. Germline CDR1 MNHEY, CDR2 SVGAGI. The CDR3 protein is CASSYLPGDSRNEKLFF. The CDR3, as DNA: TGTGCCAGCAGCTACCTCCCAGGGGACAGCCGGAATGAAAAACTGTTTTTT.

The V call is TRBV7-2, the J call TRBJ1-5; D gene ambiguous. This CDR3 spans 15 amino acids. The ends were cut back, 5 bases at V and 0 bases at J, with 11 bases in the middle. Germline V lookup: CDR1 SGHTA, CDR2 FQGNSA. Here the CDR3 reads CASSQGPLSNQPQHF. The CDR3 nucleotides are TGTGCCAGCAGCCAAGGGCCGCTTAGCAATCAGCCCCAGCATTTT.

The sample holds a few counts of this clonotype. The V gene is TRBV7-8, the J gene TRBJ2-7; D not certain. Germline lookup yields CDR1 SGHVS and CDR2 FQNEAQ. This CDR3 has 12 residues. Trimming left V 5 bases short and J 2 bases short, with 7 bases between. The CDR3 is CASSHPTYEQYF. In DNA, the CDR3 is TGTGCCAGCAGCCATCCTACCTACGAGCAGTACTTC.

V usage is TRBV2 and J usage is TRBJ1-1; D remains ambiguous. This CDR3 is built from 14 residues. Trimming shortened V by 4 bases and J by 5 bases, and 14 bases separated the two germline ends. CDR1 and CDR2 from the germline V gene are SNHLY and FYNNEI. The CDR3 region is CASSGPLRGTEAFF. The CDR3 bases are TGTGCCAGCAGTGGACCCCTGCGAGGGACTGAAGCTTTCTTT.

This sequence joins TRBV4-1 and TRBJ1-2; D might be TRBD1 (5 bases). V was cut by 0 bases and J by 4 bases, with 15 bases left in between. Germline V gives CDR1 MGHRA, CDR2 YSYEKL. This CDR3 has 16 amino acids. The CDR3 spells CASSQDLQGVLYGYTF. The CDR3 DNA reads TGCGCCAGCAGCCAAGATCTGCAGGGAGTCCTCTATGGCTACACCTTC.

The V and J genes are TRBV2 and TRBJ2-5; D gene unclear. The CDR3 sequence is 12 residues long. Germline CDR1 reads SNHLY; CDR2 reads FYNNEI. The V end lost 8 bases, the J end lost 2 bases, and 9 bases lay between the germline ends. CDR3 in amino acids: CASSGAQETQYF. DNA for the CDR3: TGTGCCAGCTCCGGAGCACAAGAGACCCAGTACTTC.

This sequence joins TRBV2 and TRBJ1-5; 11 bases agree with TRBD1. CDR3 length: 14 amino acids. J lost 9 bases, V lost 5 bases, and 6 bases had no gene match. Germline loops: CDR1 SNHLY, CDR2 FYNNEI. This CDR3 is CASSKDRGQRPQHF. CDR3 coding DNA: TGTGCCAGCAGTAAGGACAGGGGGCAACGGCCCCAGCATTTT.

This clonotype was detected ten times or more. The genes are TRBV9 and TRBJ1-1; D might be TRBD1 (5 bases). The CDR3 is 15 amino acids. Germline loops: CDR1 SGDLS, CDR2 YYNGEE. With 3 bases removed from V and 5 bases from J, the gap between germline ends came to 17 bases. The CDR3 bases are TGTGCCAGCAGCGCCGAAACAGGATTGGGGACTGAAGCTTTCTTT. It translates to CASSAETGLGTEAFF.

The chain combines TRBV7-9 with TRBJ2-5; D perhaps matches TRBD1 (5 bases). The last part of the DNA fits TRBJ2-1 better; the J call may be wrong. This CDR3 region has 13 residues. Germline V gene data show CDR1 as SEHNR and CDR2 as FQNEAQ (reference sequence). The CDR3 region is CASSLVAGNEQFF. The CDR3 nucleotides read TGTGCCAGCAGCTTAGTTGCAGGGAATGAGCAGTTCTTC.

The CDR3, as DNA: TGTGCCAGCAGTGGTAACAGCAGGGGGCGAGGAGAGACCCAGTACTTC. Its translation is CASSGNSRGRGETQYF. The rearrangement links TRBV2 to TRBJ2-5, with 8 bases aligning to TRBD1. CDR1 and CDR2 (germline): SNHLY, FYNNEI. With 4 bases clipped from V and 4 bases from J, the junction kept 11 bases outside the gene matches. This CDR3 contains 16 residues.

V usage is TRBV11-3 and J usage is TRBJ1-1; TRBD1 might be the D (5 bases). With 5 bases removed from V and 0 bases from J, the gap between germline ends came to 13 bases. CDR1 is SGHNT and CDR2 is YENEEA in the germline V gene. The CDR3 consists of 15 residues. For the CDR3, the DNA is TGTGCCAGCAGCCACTCGGTGACAGTGAACACTGAAGCTTTCTTT. Its translation: CASSHSVTVNTEAFF.

A few counts support this clonotype. The chain couples TRBV7-8 to TRBJ1-1; 10 bases match TRBD1. This CDR3 is 16 amino acids long. CDR1 and CDR2 from the germline V gene are SGHVS and FQNEAQ. The ends lost 6 bases at V and 11 bases at J; junction bases unmatched: 18. The CDR3 sequence: CASSRPGTGDRKGAFF. DNA of the CDR3: TGTGCCAGCAGTCGTCCGGGGACAGGGGACCGAAAGGGGGCTTTCTTT. The variable domain in full, with the rest retrieved from reference TRBV7-8 and TRBJ1-1, is GAGVSQSPRYKVAKRGQDVALRCDPISGHVSLFWYQQALGQGPEFLTYFQNEAQLDKSGLPSDRFFAERPEGSVSTLKIQRTQQEDSAVYLCASSRPGTGDRKGAFFGQGTRLTVV.

This rearrangement joins TRBV15 to TRBJ2-2; D perhaps matches TRBD2 (6 bases). Deletions cut 4 bases from V and 4 bases from J, with 13 bases between. Germline V gives CDR1 LNHNV, CDR2 YYDKDF (reference sequence). The CDR3 totals 15 residues. The CDR3 DNA sequence: TGTGCCACCAGCATTCGGGGGACTCCCACCGGGGAGCTGTTTTTT. It codes for CATSIRGTPTGELFF.

This clonotype was counted ten times or more. The V gene is TRBV7-9, the J gene TRBJ1-2; no reliable D call. The CDR3 has 14 amino acids. Germline V gene sequence: CDR1 SEHNR, CDR2 FQNEAQ (reference sequence). Trimming removed 5 bases from V and 2 bases from J, with 12 bases in between. The CDR3 loop reads CASSGAGLNYGYTF. The CDR3 DNA reads TGTGCCAGCAGCGGCGCGGGGTTGAACTATGGCTACACCTTC.

This clonotype was seen a few times. V is TRBV7-2 and J is TRBJ1-2; 8 bases match TRBD1. The germline gives CDR1 SGHTA, CDR2 FQGNSA. Trimming at V came to 4 bases and at J to 6 bases, leaving 7 bases not matched to a gene. The CDR3 covers 14 residues. The CDR3 sequence is CASSSLDRENGYTF. In nucleotides, the CDR3 is TGTGCCAGCAGCTCCCTGGACAGGGAGAATGGCTACACCTTC.

The rearrangement links TRBV29-1 to TRBJ2-1; D possibly corresponds to TRBD1 (5 bases). The CDR3 extends over 14 amino acids. V was trimmed by 7 bases and J by 6 bases, leaving 19 bases between them. Looked up from germline, CDR1 is SQVTM and CDR2 is ANQGSEA. The CDR3 protein is CSDKTASTLNEQFF. The CDR3, as DNA: TGCAGCGATAAGACAGCCTCAACCCTCAATGAGCAGTTCTTC.

The chain is built from TRBV20-1 and TRBJ1-1, with 8 bases that match TRBD1. The CDR3 has 14 amino acids. V lost 0 bases to trimming and J lost 5 bases; unmatched junction nucleotides: 5. Germline V gene sequence: CDR1 DFQATT, CDR2 SNEGSKA (reference sequence). In nucleotides, the CDR3 is TGCAGTGCTAGAGACCTAACAGGGGGGACTGAAGCTTTCTTT. It translates to CSARDLTGGTEAFF.